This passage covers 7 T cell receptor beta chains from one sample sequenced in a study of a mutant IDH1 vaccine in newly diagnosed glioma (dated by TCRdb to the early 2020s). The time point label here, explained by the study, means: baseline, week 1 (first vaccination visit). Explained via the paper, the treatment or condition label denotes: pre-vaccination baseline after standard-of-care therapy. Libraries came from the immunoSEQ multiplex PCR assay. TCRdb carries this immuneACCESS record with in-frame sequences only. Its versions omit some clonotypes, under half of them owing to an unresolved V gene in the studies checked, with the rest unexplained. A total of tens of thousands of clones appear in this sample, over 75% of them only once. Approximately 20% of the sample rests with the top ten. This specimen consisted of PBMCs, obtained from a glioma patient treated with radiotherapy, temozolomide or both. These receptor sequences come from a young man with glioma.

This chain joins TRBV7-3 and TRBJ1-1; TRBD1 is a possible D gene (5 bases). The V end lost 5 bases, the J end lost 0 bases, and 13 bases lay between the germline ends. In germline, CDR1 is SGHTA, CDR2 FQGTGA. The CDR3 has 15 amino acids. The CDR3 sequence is CASSLGTLVNTEAFF. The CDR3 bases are TGTGCCAGCAGCCTAGGGACGCTTGTGAACACTGAAGCTTTCTTT.

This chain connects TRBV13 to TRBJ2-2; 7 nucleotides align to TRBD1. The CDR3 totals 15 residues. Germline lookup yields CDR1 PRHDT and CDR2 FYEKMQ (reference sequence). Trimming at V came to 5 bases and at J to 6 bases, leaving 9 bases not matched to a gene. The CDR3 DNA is TGTGCCAGCAGCCCTCGACAGGGTGGGTCCGGGGAGCTGTTTTTT. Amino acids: CASSPRQGGSGELFF.

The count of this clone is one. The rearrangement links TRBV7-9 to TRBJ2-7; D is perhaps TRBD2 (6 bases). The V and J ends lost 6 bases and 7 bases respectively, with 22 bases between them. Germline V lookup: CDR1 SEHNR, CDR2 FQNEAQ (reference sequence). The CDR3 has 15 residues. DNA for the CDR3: TGTGCCAGCAGGACGATCGACGGGCGGGGTAGGGAGCAGTACTTC. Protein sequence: CASRTIDGRGREQYF.

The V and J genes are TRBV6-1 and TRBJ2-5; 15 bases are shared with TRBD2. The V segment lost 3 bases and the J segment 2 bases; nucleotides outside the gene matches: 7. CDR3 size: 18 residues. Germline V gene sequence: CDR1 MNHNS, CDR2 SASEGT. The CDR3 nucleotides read TGTGCCAGCAGTGATATGGGACTAGCGGGAGGTATGCAAGAGACCCAGTACTTC. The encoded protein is CASSDMGLAGGMQETQYF.

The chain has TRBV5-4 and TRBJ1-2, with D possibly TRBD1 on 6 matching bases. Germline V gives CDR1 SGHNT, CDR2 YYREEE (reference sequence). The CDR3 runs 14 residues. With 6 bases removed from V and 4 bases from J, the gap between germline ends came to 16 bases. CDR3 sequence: CASTSRGRTYGYTF. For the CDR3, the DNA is TGTGCCAGCACCTCCAGGGGTCGGACCTATGGCTACACCTTC. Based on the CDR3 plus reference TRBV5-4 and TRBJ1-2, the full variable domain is ETGVTQSPTHLIKTRGQQVTLRCSSQSGHNTVSWYQQALGQGPQFIFQYYREEENGRGNFPPRFSGLQFPNYSSELNVNALELDDSALYLCASTSRGRTYGYTFGSGTRLTVV.

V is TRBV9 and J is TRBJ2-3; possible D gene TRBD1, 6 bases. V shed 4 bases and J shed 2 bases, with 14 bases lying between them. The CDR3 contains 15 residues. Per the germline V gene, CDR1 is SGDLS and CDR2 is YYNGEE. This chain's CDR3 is CASSSGDPHTDTQYF. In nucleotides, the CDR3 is TGTGCCAGCAGCTCAGGGGACCCCCACACAGATACGCAGTATTTT.

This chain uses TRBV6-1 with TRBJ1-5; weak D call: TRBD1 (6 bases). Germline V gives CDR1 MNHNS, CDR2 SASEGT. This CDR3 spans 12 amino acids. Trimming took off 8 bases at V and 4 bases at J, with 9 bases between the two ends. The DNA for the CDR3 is TGTGCCAGCTGGGGACAAAATCAGCCCCAGCATTTT. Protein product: CASWGQNQPQHF.